These 5 T cell receptor beta chains originate from one sample sequenced in a study of somatic mutations in cytotoxic T cells in rheumatoid arthritis. Repertoires were generated with immunoSEQ multiplex PCR, while TCRdb's copy carries only in-frame clones and drops some. The sample contains about 18,000 clones, approximately 84% of which appear only once. Sequenced sample: CD8+ T cells sorted from blood. Source of these receptors: an adult with rheumatoid arthritis.

The V and J genes are TRBV6-6 and TRBJ1-1; TRBD1 is a possible D gene (5 bases). Germline loops: CDR1 MNHNY, CDR2 SVGAGI (reference sequence). This CDR3 is 15 amino acids long. Trimming shortened V by 2 bases and J by 1 base, and 11 bases separated the two germline ends. CDR3 protein: CASSYNLGENTEAFF. CDR3 in DNA: TGTGCCAGCAGTTACAATCTGGGGGAGAACACTGAAGCTTTCTTT.

The CDR3 here is CASSSPIVTGDTQYF. CDR3 DNA: TGTGCCAGCAGTTCCCCCATAGTGACAGGGGATACGCAGTATTTT. The V call is TRBV27, the J call TRBJ2-3, with 7 bases fitting TRBD1. V was pared by 4 bases and J by 6 bases, with 10 bases of the junction left unmatched. This CDR3 is built from 15 residues. Germline V gives CDR1 MNHEY, CDR2 SMNVEV (reference sequence).

This chain joins TRBV19 and TRBJ2-1; 7 bases align to TRBD1. The germline V gene has CDR1 LNHDA and CDR2 SQIVND (reference sequence). Germline trimming cut 5 bases from V and 7 bases from J; bases unmatched to any gene: 8. This CDR3 has 14 residues. The CDR3 reads CASSSIVQGNEQFF. In DNA form, the CDR3 reads TGTGCCAGTAGTTCCATCGTACAGGGGAATGAGCAGTTCTTC.

The chain joins TRBV5-5 to TRBJ1-1; no reliable D call. The CDR3 extends over 13 amino acids. Trimming removed 2 bases from V and 0 bases from J, with 5 bases in between. Germline CDR1 and CDR2: SGHKS and YYEKEE (reference sequence). The chain's CDR3 is CASSLGMNTEAFF. CDR3 nucleotide sequence: TGTGCCAGCAGCTTAGGCATGAACACTGAAGCTTTCTTT. Using reference TRBV5-5 and TRBJ1-1 for the parts outside the CDR3, the full variable domain is DAGVTQSPTHLIKTRGQQVTLRCSPISGHKSVSWYQQVLGQGPQFIFQYYEKEERGRGNFPDRFSARQFPNYSSELNVNALLLGDSALYLCASSLGMNTEAFFGQGTRLTVV.

This clone has only one observation. DNA of the CDR3: TGCAGTGCTCCTGGACAGGGGCGAGCTTTCTTT. As protein: CSAPGQGRAFF. The gene calls are TRBV20-1 and TRBJ1-1; 9 bases align to TRBD1. The CDR3 is 11 amino acids. The trim removed 5 bases at V and 10 bases at J, leaving 5 bases unmatched. Germline CDR1 reads DFQATT; CDR2 reads SNEGSKA (reference sequence).